Listed here are 11 T cell receptor beta chains from one sample, sequenced in a study of cytomegalovirus exposure and HLA in healthy donors. The PCR contained 60 Vbeta and 13 Jbeta primers. Profiling relied on immunoSEQ multiplex PCR, and the TCRdb table lists in-frame clones only, not all of them. The sample has about 75,000 clones, 65% to 90% seen once; the top ten hold approximately 17%. The sequenced sample consisted of PBMCs. All receptors derive from a man aged 65 to 85 in good health and CMV-seropositive.

The chain joins TRBV5-1 to TRBJ2-7; the match to TRBD2 covers 10 bases. V lost 3 bases and J lost 0; bases outside the gene matches: 6. Germline CDR1 SGHRS, CDR2 YFSETQ. This CDR3 contains 16 residues. This CDR3 reads CASSYLAGAGSYEQYF. DNA for the CDR3: TGCGCCAGCAGCTATCTAGCGGGAGCGGGCTCCTACGAGCAGTACTTC.

The chain combines TRBV7-2 with TRBJ1-2, with TRBD1 matching over 8 bases. The V gene's germline CDR1 is SGHTA and CDR2 FQGNSA. CDR3 length equals 13 residues. The J segment lost 7 bases and the V segment lost 3 bases, leaving 4 bases of the junction unmatched. The CDR3 is CASSLDRVGGYTF. The CDR3 DNA follows: TGTGCCAGCAGCTTGGACAGGGTGGGTGGCTACACCTTC.

This chain links TRBV28 with TRBJ1-2; tentatively, D is TRBD1 (5 bases). CDR1 is MDHEN and CDR2 is SYDVKM in the germline V gene. Trimming took 6 bases from V and 8 from J, leaving 13 bases between them. CDR3 length: 12 residues. The CDR3 sequence: CASRATGTGYTF. The DNA of the CDR3 is TGTGCCAGCAGAGCTACAGGAACCGGCTACACCTTC.

The CDR3 DNA reads as TGCGCCAGCAGCTCCTACGGGACTAGCGGGAGTTACGAGCAGTACTTC. It codes for CASSSYGTSGSYEQYF. The chain couples TRBV5-1 to TRBJ2-7; 14 positions agree with TRBD2. The CDR3 loop spans 16 amino acids. V lost 3 bases, J lost 4 bases, and 6 bases stayed unmatched. Germline V gene sequence: CDR1 SGHRS, CDR2 YFSETQ.

The chain couples TRBV2 to TRBJ1-5, with TRBD1 matching 7 bases. After removal of 6 bases from V and 12 bases from J, the junction contained 8 bases not matched to a gene. Germline loops: CDR1 SNHLY, CDR2 FYNNEI. CDR3 size: 12 residues. The CDR3 region has the DNA TGTGCCAGCAGGGACGGACAGGTCCTCCAGCATTTT. Residues: CASRDGQVLQHF.

This chain links TRBV10-3 with TRBJ2-1, with 7 nucleotides matching TRBD2. Germline values: CDR1 ENHRY, CDR2 SYGVKD. The CDR3 spans 14 residues. After removal of 7 bases from V and 8 bases from J, the junction contained 11 bases not matched to a gene. The CDR3 region is CAITGLVGVDEQFF. As DNA, the CDR3 is TGTGCCATCACCGGACTAGTGGGGGTGGATGAGCAGTTCTTC.

The chain joins TRBV7-9 to TRBJ1-1; D unresolved. CDR3 length equals 14 residues. V shed 2 bases and J shed 0 bases, with 7 bases lying between them. Germline V gene lookup returns CDR1 SEHNR and CDR2 FQNEAQ (reference sequence). Written as DNA, the CDR3 is TGTGCCAGCAGCTTAAGTACTTTGAACACTGAAGCTTTCTTT. Protein sequence: CASSLSTLNTEAFF.

The V and J genes are TRBV19 and TRBJ2-7; D gene uncertain. The V end was cut by 9 bases, the J end by 0 bases, with 12 bases between. There are 13 residues in the CDR3. The germline V gene has CDR1 LNHDA and CDR2 SQIVND (reference sequence). DNA for the CDR3: TGTGCCAGCTCTCTTCGGTACTCCTACGAGCAGTACTTC. This sequence encodes CASSLRYSYEQYF.

The chain recombines TRBV11-2 with TRBJ1-2; TRBD1 matches 8 bases. V lost 3 bases and J lost 2; bases outside the gene matches: 2. CDR3 length: 14 amino acids. Germline CDR1 is SGHAT and CDR2 is FQNNGV. CDR3 region: CASSFGQGNYGYTF. CDR3 DNA: TGTGCCAGCAGCTTTGGACAGGGCAACTATGGCTACACCTTC.

The chain links TRBV19 to TRBJ2-7; TRBD1 matches 10 bases. Germline assignment: CDR1 LNHDA and CDR2 SQIVND (reference sequence). This CDR3 contains 13 residues. V shed 8 bases, J shed 6 bases, and the junction held 7 bases outside the gene matches. CDR3 in DNA: TGTGCCAGTGGGACAGGGGTACCGAGCGAGCAGTACTTC. This codes for CASGTGVPSEQYF.

This chain joins TRBV7-9 and TRBJ1-1; unclear D gene. The V and J ends lost 5 bases and 1 base respectively, with 8 bases between them. The CDR3 sequence is 13 residues long. Germline lookup yields CDR1 SEHNR and CDR2 FQNEAQ (reference sequence). CDR3: CASSTRANTEAFF. Here the CDR3 DNA reads TGTGCCAGCAGCACTAGAGCGAACACTGAAGCTTTCTTT.